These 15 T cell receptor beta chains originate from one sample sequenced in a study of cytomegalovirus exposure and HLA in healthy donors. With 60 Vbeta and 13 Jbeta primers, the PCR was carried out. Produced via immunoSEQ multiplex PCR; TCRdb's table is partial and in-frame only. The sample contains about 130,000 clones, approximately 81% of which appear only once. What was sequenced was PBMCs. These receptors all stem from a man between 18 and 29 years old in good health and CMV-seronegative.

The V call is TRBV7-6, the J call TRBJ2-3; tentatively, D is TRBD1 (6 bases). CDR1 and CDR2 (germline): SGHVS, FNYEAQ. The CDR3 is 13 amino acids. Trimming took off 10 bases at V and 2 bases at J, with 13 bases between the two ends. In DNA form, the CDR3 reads TGTGCCACGGCCAGGGGAACCACAGATACGCAGTATTTT. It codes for CATARGTTDTQYF.

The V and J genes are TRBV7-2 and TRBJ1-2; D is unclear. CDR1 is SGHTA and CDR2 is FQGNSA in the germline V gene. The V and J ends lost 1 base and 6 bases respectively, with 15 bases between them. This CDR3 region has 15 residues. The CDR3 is CASSLEADGVDGYTF. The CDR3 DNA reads TGTGCCAGCAGCTTAGAGGCTGACGGGGTAGATGGCTACACCTTC.

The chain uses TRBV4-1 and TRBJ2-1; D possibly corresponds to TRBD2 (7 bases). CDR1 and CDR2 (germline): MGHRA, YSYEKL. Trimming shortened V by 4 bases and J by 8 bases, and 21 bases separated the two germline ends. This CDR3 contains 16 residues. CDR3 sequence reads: CASSLSPRGGRDEQFF. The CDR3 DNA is TGCGCCAGCAGCCTCTCCCCTAGGGGGGGTAGGGATGAGCAGTTCTTC.

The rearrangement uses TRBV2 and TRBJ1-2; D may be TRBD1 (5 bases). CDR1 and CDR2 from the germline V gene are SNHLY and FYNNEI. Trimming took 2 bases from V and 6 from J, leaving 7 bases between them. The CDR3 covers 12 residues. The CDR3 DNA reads TGTGCCAGCAGTGAACGGGGGAATGGCTACACCTTC. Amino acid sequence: CASSERGNGYTF. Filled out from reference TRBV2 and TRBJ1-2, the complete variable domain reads EPEVTQTPSHQVTQMGQEVILRCVPISNHLYFYWYRQILGQKVEFLVSFYNNEISEKSEIFDDQFSVERPDGSNFTLKIRSTKLEDSAMYFCASSERGNGYTFGSGTRLTVV.

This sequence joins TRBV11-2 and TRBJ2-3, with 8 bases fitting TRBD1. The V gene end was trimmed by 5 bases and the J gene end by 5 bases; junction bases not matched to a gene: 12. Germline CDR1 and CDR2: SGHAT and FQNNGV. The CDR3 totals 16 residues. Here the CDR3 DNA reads TGTGCCAGCAGCCCCAGGACAGGGAGGACGGGAGATACGCAGTATTTT. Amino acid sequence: CASSPRTGRTGDTQYF.

The CDR3 sequence: CASSQGLAIYNEQFF. The DNA for the CDR3 is TGCGCCAGCAGCCAAGGACTAGCCATCTACAATGAGCAGTTCTTC. The chain links TRBV4-3 to TRBJ2-1, with TRBD2 matching over 7 bases. Trimming removed 1 base from V and 3 bases from J; junction bases left unmatched: 3. Germline values: CDR1 LGHNA, CDR2 YSLEER. The length of the CDR3 is 15 residues.

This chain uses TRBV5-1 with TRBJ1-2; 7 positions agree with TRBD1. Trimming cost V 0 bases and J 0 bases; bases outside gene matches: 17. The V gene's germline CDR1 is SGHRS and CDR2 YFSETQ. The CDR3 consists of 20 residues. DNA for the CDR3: TGCGCCAGCAGCTTGGCCCAATTGAGAGGGGGCGCGACCGCTAACTATGGCTACACCTTC. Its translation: CASSLAQLRGGATANYGYTF.

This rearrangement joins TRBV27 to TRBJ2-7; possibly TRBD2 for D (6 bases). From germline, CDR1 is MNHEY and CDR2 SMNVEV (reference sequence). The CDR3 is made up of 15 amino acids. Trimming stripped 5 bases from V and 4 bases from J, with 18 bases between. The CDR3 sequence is CASSPPRGGVYEQYF. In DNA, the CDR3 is TGTGCCAGCAGTCCCCCACGCGGAGGGGTGTACGAGCAGTACTTC.

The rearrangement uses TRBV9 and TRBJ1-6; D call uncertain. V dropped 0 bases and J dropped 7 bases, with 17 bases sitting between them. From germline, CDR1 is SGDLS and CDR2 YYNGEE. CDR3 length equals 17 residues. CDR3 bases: TGTGCCAGCAGCGTAGGCGGGAGTGGGGTAGGAAATTCACCCCTCCACTTT. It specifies CASSVGGSGVGNSPLHF.

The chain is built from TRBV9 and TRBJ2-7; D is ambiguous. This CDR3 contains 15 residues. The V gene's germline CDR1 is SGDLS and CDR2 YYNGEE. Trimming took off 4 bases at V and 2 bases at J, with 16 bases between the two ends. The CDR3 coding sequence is TGTGCCAGCAGCCGCACAGACCCACCACCCTACGAGCAGTACTTC. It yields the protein CASSRTDPPPYEQYF. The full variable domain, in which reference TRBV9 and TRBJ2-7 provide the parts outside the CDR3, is DSGVTQTPKHLITATGQRVTLRCSPRSGDLSVYWYQQSLDQGLQFLIQYYNGEERAKGNILERFSAQQFPDLHSELNLSSLELGDSALYFCASSRTDPPPYEQYFGPGTRLTVT.

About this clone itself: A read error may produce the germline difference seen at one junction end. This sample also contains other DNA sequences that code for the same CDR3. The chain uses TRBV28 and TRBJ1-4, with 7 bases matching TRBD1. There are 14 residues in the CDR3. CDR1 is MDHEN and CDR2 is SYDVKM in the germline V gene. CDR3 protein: CASRAGTVTEKLFF. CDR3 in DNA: TGTGCCAGCAGAGCCGGGACAGTAACTGAAAAGCTGTTTTTT.

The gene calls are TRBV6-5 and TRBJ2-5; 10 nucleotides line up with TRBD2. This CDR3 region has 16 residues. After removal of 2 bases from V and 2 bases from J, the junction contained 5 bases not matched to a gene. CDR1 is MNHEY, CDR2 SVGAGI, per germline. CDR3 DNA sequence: TGTGCCAGCAGTTACGGCGCTAGCGGGGGACAAGAGACCCAGTACTTC. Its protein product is CASSYGASGGQETQYF.

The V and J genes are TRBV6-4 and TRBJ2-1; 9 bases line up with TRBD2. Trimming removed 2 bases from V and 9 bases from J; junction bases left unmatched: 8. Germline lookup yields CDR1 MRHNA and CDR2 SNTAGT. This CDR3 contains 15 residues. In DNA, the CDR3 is TGTGCCAGCAGTGACCCCGGGACTAGCCAGGGTGAGCAGTTCTTC. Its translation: CASSDPGTSQGEQFF.

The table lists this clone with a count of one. This chain's CDR3 is CASSHPGQTYEQYF. Here the CDR3 DNA reads TGTGCCAGCAGCCATCCGGGACAGACCTACGAGCAGTACTTC. The chain links TRBV6-5 to TRBJ2-7; 7 positions match TRBD1. After removal of 6 bases from V and 2 bases from J, the junction contained 7 bases not matched to a gene. The CDR3 has 14 amino acids. CDR1 MNHEY and CDR2 SVGAGI come from the germline V gene.

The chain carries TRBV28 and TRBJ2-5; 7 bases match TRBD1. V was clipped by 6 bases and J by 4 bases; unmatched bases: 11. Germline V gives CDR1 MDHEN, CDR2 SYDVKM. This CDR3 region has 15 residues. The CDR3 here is CASRKLDRAGETQYF. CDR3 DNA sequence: TGTGCCAGCAGGAAACTCGACAGGGCGGGAGAGACCCAGTACTTC.